This T cell receptor (beta chain) originates from a study of CD8 T cells in ankylosing spondylitis. General study points: Past research had described some motif variants in reactive arthritis synovial fluid and blood. Ankylosing spondylitis blood appeared to be characterized by a TCR beta motif of under ten highly homologous variants.

Via MiXCR, TCRdb re-called the 5' RACE reads, giving one row per CDR3 protein. This sample carries fewer than 200,000 distinct CDR3 sequences, about 16% of them seen once, and the ten largest clones take approximately 7.6%. After removal of 4 bases from V and 6 bases from J, the junction contained 14 bases not matched to a gene. The germline V gene has CDR1 MNHEY and CDR2 SVGAGI. The CDR3 runs to 17 residues. This clonotype was counted between two and nine times. What it recognizes is unknown. The rearrangement links TRBV6-5 to TRBJ1-1; 10 bases are shared with TRBD1. The origin of this receptor is a male donor with ankylosing spondylitis or in good health (not recorded which). The sample comprised blood, either unsorted or a sorted T cell fraction (not recorded which). This chain's CDR3 is CASSSPLRGQGIPEAFF. The CDR3, as DNA: TGTGCCAGCAGTTCCCCCCTGAGGGGACAGGGGATACCTGAAGCTTTCTTT.